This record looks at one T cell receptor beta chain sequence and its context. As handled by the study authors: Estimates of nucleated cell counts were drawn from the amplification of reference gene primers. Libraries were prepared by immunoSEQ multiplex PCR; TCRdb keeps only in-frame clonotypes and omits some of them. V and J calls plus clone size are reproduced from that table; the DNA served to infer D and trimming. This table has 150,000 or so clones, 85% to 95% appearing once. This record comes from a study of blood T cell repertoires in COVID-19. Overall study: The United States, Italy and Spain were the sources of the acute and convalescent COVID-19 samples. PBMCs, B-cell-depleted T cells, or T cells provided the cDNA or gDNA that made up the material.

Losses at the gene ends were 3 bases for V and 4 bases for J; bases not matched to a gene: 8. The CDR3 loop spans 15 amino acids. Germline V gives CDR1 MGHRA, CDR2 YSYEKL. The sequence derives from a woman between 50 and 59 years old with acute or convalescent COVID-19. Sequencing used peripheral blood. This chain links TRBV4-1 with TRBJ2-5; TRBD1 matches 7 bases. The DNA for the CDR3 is TGCGCCAGCAGCCAGTACCGGGACAGTCCAGAGACCCAGTACTTC. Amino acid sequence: CASSQYRDSPETQYF.